This TCR beta chain was identified during a study of T cells in Graves' hyperthyroidism and ophthalmopathy (dated by TCRdb to about 2019). The study in broad terms: Peripheral blood was collected at initial diagnosis, before any treatment. Prospective prediction of ophthalmopathy was tested in an independent validation cohort of 18 to 20 hyperthyroidism patients and some 17 patients who later progressed to ophthalmopathy. TCR V-J signatures able to tell the groups apart were searched for in a discovery cohort of 90 to 100 patients, of whom more than 40 had Graves' ophthalmopathy and more than 55 had stable Graves' hyperthyroidism. The paper reports TCR Vbeta CDR3 sequencing of roughly 140 peripheral blood samples: under 45 ophthalmopathy, fewer than 80 hyperthyroidism and around 17 progressor patients. The 100 or so discovery patients were divided at random into training and test sets in a 7:3 ratio. Following sampling, methimazole starting at 30 mg daily was given to hyperthyroidism patients, and high-dose intravenous methylprednisolone was given to ophthalmopathy patients. The study also compared thyroid tissue and blood T-cell repertoires from about six Graves' hyperthyroidism patients.

The germline V end is reduced by 3 bases and the J end by 5 bases; junction bases left unmatched: 6. Reading the germline V gene gives CDR1 SQVTM and CDR2 ANQGSEA. The CDR3 goes from the cysteine to the phenylalanine over 16 residues. The read is trimmed to its CDR3 DNA, 48 bases read in frame from base 1. Stable Graves' hyperthyroidism was defined as the absence of progression to ophthalmopathy over 18 months of follow-up. Hyperthyroidism patients were newly diagnosed, had a disease duration of under 2 months, and were aged 18 to 65 years. Any patient with an uncontrolled infection, another autoimmune disease, pregnancy or lactation was excluded. Clinical symptoms, serum thyroxine and TRAb, thyroid ultrasound, and orbital computed tomography formed the basis for the diagnoses. Ficoll-Paque density gradient centrifugation was used to isolate PBMCs from approximately 10 ml of fresh peripheral blood. Total RNA was extracted with Trizol reagent, and quality was checked on an Agilent 2100 Bioanalyzer.

What the authors observed across the whole study: Sample size was not statistically predetermined, and blinding of investigators to group allocation was not performed. In validation, the model predicted progression to ophthalmopathy a median of approximately 6.3 months before onset, with over 60% sensitivity and nearly 75% specificity. Blood samples also contained most of the expanded thyroid clonotypes (frequency above 0.001), which suggests that blood repertoires may reflect thyroid immune responses. Ophthalmopathy was separated from stable hyperthyroidism by a 13 V-J signature model, with over 85% sensitivity and about 81% specificity obtained in cross-validation and 80%/75% obtained in testing.

The TCR beta CDR3 regions were amplified from the RNA transcripts. The TCR CDR3 was subjected to a first round of RT-PCR using the HTBI primer set and the Qiagen OneStep RT-PCR kit. The libraries were constructed in a second round of multiplex PCR and then size-selected and purified. Paired-end sequencing of the libraries was performed with 100 bp reads on an Illumina HiSeq2000. Per the source publication's procedure: SOAPnuke was used to process the raw data, removing reads that contained adapters or uncalled bases, had a mean Phred below 15, or lacked an exact match to the constant primer or identifier. COPE v1.2.5 was used to merge the high-quality paired reads, and each unique nucleotide sequence was defined as a clonotype. MiTCR v1.1 was used to align the clonotypes against IMGT TRBV, TRBD and TRBJ reference segments. The analysis was restricted to V-J combinations with a frequency above 0.0001, which together covered around 99% of the repertoires. A TCS score was defined as the ratio between F50 (clonal expansion) and ExV (chaos), using BLOSUM62-based TCRdist between CDR3 peptides within each V-J. Welch's t-statistics and random forest reduced just over 500 V-J features to 10 to 15, which were used in a naive Bayes classifier (R e1071). TCRdb applied fastp at Q25 and MiXCR to the public reads, then kept only in-frame beta chains. Here each entry gathers all rows of one CDR3 protein and keeps the most common genes and DNA. The V and J calls reflect TCRdb's pipeline rather than the authors' work. The sample table shows around 580,000 distinct CDR3 sequences, and 16% are seen once. The ten largest clonotypes hold more than 15% of the sample.

Details on this clonotype: Its antigen remains undetermined. One base away there is no much larger clone; base qualities are not given.

The sequence is built from TRBV29-1 and TRBJ2-2; the central 13 bases match TRBD2. The sequenced material came from blood. This receptor was obtained from a young woman with Graves' hyperthyroidism. In nucleotide form, the sequence is TGCAGCGTTGAGGGGACTAGCGGGATTAGAACCGGGGAGCTGTTTTTT. Its translation is CSVEGTSGIRTGELFF.